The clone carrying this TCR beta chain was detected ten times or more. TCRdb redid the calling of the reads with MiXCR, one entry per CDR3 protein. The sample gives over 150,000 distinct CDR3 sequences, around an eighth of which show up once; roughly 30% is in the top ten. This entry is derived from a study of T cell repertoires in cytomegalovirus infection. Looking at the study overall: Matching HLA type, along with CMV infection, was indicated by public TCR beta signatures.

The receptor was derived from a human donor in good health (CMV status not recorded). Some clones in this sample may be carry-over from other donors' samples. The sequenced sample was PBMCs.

The chain's CDR3 is CASSQNSYNEQFF. Here the CDR3 DNA reads TGTGCCAGCAGCCAAAACTCCTACAATGAGCAGTTCTTC. This chain uses TRBV7-2 with TRBJ2-1; D ambiguous. Trimming took off 5 bases at V and 0 bases at J, with 5 bases between the two ends. The CDR3 contains 13 residues. Germline values: CDR1 SGHTA, CDR2 FQGNSA. The full variable domain, completed using reference TRBV7-2 and TRBJ2-1, is GAGVSQSPSNKVTEKGKDVELRCDPISGHTALYWYRQSLGQGLEFLIYFQGNSAPDKSGLPSDRFSAERTGGSVSTLTIQRTQQEDSAVYLCASSQNSYNEQFFGPGTRLTVL.